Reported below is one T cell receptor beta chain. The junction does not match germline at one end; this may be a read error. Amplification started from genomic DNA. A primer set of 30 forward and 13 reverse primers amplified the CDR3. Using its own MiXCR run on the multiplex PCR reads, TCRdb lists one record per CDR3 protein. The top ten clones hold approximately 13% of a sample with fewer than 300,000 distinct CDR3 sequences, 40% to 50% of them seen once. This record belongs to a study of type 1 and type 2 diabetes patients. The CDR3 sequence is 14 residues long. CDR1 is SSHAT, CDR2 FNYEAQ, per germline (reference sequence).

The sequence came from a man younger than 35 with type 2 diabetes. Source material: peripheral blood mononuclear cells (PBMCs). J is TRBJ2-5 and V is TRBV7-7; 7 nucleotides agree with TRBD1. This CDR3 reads CASSRSYRGETQYF. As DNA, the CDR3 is TGTGCTAGCAGCCGTTCGTACAGGGGCGAGACCCAGTACTTC.